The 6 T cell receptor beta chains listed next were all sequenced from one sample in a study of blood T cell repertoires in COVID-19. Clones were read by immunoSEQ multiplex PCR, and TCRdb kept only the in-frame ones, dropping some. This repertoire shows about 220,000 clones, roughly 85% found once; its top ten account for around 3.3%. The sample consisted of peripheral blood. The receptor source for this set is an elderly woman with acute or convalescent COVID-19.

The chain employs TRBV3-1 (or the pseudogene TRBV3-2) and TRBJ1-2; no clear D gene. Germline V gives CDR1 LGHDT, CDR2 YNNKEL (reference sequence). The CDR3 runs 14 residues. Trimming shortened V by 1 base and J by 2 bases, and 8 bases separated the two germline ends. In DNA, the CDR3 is TGTGCCAGCAGCCAAGTCCGTTCGAACTATGGCTACACCTTC. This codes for CASSQVRSNYGYTF.

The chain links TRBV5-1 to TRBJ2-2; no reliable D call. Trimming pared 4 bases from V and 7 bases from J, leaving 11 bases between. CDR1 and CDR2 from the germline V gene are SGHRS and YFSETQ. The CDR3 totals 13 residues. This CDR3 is CASSPSRHGELFF. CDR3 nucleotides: TGCGCCAGCAGCCCTAGTAGGCACGGGGAGCTGTTTTTT.

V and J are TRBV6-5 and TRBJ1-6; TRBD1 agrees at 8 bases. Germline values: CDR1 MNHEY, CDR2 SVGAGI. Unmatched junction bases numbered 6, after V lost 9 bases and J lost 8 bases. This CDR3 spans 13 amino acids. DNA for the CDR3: TGTGCCAGTTCAGGGGGCGGATATTCACCCCTCCACTTT. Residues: CASSGGGYSPLHF.

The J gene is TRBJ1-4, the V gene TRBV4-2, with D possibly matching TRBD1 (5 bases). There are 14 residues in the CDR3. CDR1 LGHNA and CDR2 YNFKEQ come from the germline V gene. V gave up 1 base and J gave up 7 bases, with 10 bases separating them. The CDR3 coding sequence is TGTGCCAGCAGCCAAGGGGGCCGAAGTGAAAAACTGTTTTTT. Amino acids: CASSQGGRSEKLFF.

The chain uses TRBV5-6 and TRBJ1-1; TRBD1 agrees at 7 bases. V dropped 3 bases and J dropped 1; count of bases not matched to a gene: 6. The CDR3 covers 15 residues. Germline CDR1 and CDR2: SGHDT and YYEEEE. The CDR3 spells CASSSDQGGNTEAFF. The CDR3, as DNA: TGTGCCAGCAGCTCAGACCAGGGGGGGAACACTGAAGCTTTCTTT.

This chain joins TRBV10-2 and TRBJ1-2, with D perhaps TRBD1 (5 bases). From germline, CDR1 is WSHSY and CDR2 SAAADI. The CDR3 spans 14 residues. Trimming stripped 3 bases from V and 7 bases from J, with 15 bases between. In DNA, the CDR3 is TGCGCCAGCAGTGAAAGGAGGGGAGGTGGTGGCTACACCTTC. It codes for CASSERRGGGGYTF.